This TCR beta chain was captured in a study of T-cell reconstitution after alpha-beta-depleted transplantation in children. General observations from the study: At the one-year point after transplant, T-cell counts and TCRbeta diversity were found to come mostly from T cells that had been newly produced.

Per the germline V gene, CDR1 is MGHRA and CDR2 is YSYEKL. This CDR3 spans 18 amino acids. V shed 0 bases and J 5 bases; nucleotides not matched to a gene: 15. A TCRbeta library incorporating unique molecular identifiers was prepared. In TCRdb, the PCR reads were re-called with MiXCR into one record per CDR3 protein. The top ten hold roughly 27% of the sample, which has about a million distinct CDR3 sequences, around 30% seen once. This clonotype occurred many times. Its antigen is not identified. Specimen: PBMCs, mostly from graft donor cells, collected 360 days after TCRalphabeta/CD19-depleted stem cell transplant. The chain has TRBV4-1 and TRBJ2-5, with 7 bases that match TRBD2. The clonotype originates from a boy less than two years old who had a stem cell transplant for SCID, so the T cells may come from the graft donor. The CDR3 bases are TGCGCCAGCAGCCAAGACAACGGGGGGTCGTTTCCCCGGGAGACCCAGTACTTC. Its protein is CASSQDNGGSFPRETQYF.